The clone carrying this T cell receptor beta chain has at least ten counts. This sample is part of a study of regulatory T cells in long-lasting Graves disease. V lost 6 bases and J 7 bases, leaving 19 bases between the germline ends. The CDR3 has 14 amino acids. Germline V CDR1 and CDR2: SGHKS, YYEKEE (reference sequence). As to time point: persistent/refractory GD, antithyroid drugs over 5 years with positive TRAb. PBMCs provided the RNA from which the TCR library was made. EDTA tubes held approximately 10 milliliters of peripheral blood from each patient. Libraries of TCR beta came from iRepertoire HTBI primers plus Arm-PCR of CDR3 regions. Each CDR3 protein is one row after TCRdb ran MiXCR on the multiplex PCR reads. The sample consists of hundreds of thousands of distinct CDR3 sequences, roughly a fifth of them appearing once.

The TCR was taken from a female donor with Graves disease. The V and J genes are TRBV5-5 and TRBJ1-2; maybe TRBD1 (6 bases). The material sequenced was peripheral blood mononuclear cells (PBMCs), taken when the disease was refractory, from a patient treated with antithyroid drugs. CDR3 region: CASTSEGVQFGYTF. In DNA form, the CDR3 reads TGTGCCAGCACCTCCGAGGGGGTTCAATTTGGCTACACCTTC. Together with reference TRBV5-5 and TRBJ1-2, the CDR3 gives the full variable domain: DAGVTQSPTHLIKTRGQQVTLRCSPISGHKSVSWYQQVLGQGPQFIFQYYEKEERGRGNFPDRFSARQFPNYSSELNVNALLLGDSALYLCASTSEGVQFGYTFGSGTRLTVV.